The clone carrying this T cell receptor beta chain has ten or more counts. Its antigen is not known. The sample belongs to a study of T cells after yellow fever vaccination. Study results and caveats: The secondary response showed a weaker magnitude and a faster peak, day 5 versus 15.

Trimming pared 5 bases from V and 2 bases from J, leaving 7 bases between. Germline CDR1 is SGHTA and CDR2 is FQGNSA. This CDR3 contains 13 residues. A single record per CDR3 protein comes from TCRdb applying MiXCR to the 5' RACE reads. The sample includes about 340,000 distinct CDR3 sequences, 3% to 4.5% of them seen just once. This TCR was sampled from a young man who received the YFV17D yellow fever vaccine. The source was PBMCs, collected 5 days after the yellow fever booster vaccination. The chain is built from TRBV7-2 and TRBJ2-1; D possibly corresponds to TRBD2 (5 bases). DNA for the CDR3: TGTGCCAGCAGCCTTAGCGCCTACAATGAGCAGTTCTTC. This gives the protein CASSLSAYNEQFF.